Following are 7 T cell receptor beta chains from one sample sequenced in a study of OX40 agonist ivuxolimab in advanced cancers. The library was built by means of the immunoSEQ multiplex PCR assay. TCRdb provides this immuneACCESS table in a form limited to in-frame rearrangements. Some clones are lacking; in checked studies, under half of them reflect an unresolved V gene, and why the rest are absent is not known. The sample profile shows roughly 93,000 clones; about four fifths of them were found once. The ten largest clones represent approximately 6.3% of the sample. Material: CD4+ or CD8+ T cells sorted from blood, obtained in a trial of the OX40 agonist ivuxolimab. These receptors originate from an adult with an advanced solid tumor such as melanoma, head and neck, liver or kidney cancer.

The genes are TRBV25-1 and TRBJ1-2; 7 bases align to TRBD1. The V segment lost 4 bases and the J segment 0 bases; nucleotides outside the gene matches: 5. The CDR3 runs to 15 residues. Germline assignment: CDR1 MGHDK and CDR2 SYGVNS. The CDR3 DNA sequence: TGTGCCAGCAGTGCCGCCGGGACAGCTAACTATGGCTACACCTTC. Translated: CASSAAGTANYGYTF.

This rearrangement joins TRBV10-3 to TRBJ2-2; 9 bases map to TRBD1. The CDR3 length is 16 residues. CDR1 is ENHRY and CDR2 is SYGVKD in the germline V gene. V dropped 5 bases and J dropped 4; count of bases not matched to a gene: 8. Here the CDR3 reads CAISLPGQGATGELFF. The CDR3, as DNA: TGTGCCATCAGTCTACCGGGACAGGGTGCCACCGGGGAGCTGTTTTTT.

The chain combines TRBV7-9 with TRBJ1-2, with D hard to call. Germline V gene sequence: CDR1 SEHNR, CDR2 FQNEAQ (reference sequence). The CDR3 has 13 amino acids. The germline V and J ends were trimmed by 5 bases and 2 bases, with 9 bases remaining between them. The CDR3: CASSAHRNYGYTF. CDR3 coding DNA: TGTGCCAGCAGCGCACACCGCAACTATGGCTACACCTTC.

The genes are TRBV29-1 and TRBJ2-1; 10 bases map to TRBD2. V was clipped by 6 bases and J by 15 bases; unmatched bases: 8. The CDR3 runs 11 residues. From germline, CDR1 is SQVTM and CDR2 ANQGSEA. In nucleotides, the CDR3 is TGCAGCGTCGAGCCTAGCGGGGGAATGTTCTTC. Translated, it gives CSVEPSGGMFF.

The V call is TRBV25-1, the J call TRBJ2-2; 7 bases map to TRBD1. The V gene's germline CDR1 is MGHDK and CDR2 SYGVNS. Trimming cost V 7 bases and J 4 bases; bases outside gene matches: 9. CDR3 length: 15 amino acids. In DNA form, the CDR3 reads TGTGCCAGCATAAGTTCACAGGGGTCCACCGGGGAGCTGTTTTTT. Protein product: CASISSQGSTGELFF.

This rearrangement joins TRBV7-9 to TRBJ2-7, with D perhaps matching TRBD1 (5 bases). The CDR3 loop spans 13 amino acids. Germline loops: CDR1 SEHNR, CDR2 FQNEAQ (reference sequence). The V and J ends lost 0 bases and 6 bases respectively, with 9 bases between them. DNA for the CDR3: TGTGCCAGCAGCTTAGCGGGAAGGGGCGAGCAGTACTTC. The encoded protein is CASSLAGRGEQYF.

The J gene is TRBJ2-2, the V gene TRBV4-3, with D uncertain. The CDR3 runs 13 residues. Trimming took off 3 bases at V and 6 bases at J, with 8 bases between the two ends. From germline, CDR1 is LGHNA and CDR2 YSLEER. The CDR3 loop is CASSHTEAGELFF. CDR3 DNA sequence: TGCGCCAGCAGCCATACAGAGGCCGGGGAGCTGTTTTTT.